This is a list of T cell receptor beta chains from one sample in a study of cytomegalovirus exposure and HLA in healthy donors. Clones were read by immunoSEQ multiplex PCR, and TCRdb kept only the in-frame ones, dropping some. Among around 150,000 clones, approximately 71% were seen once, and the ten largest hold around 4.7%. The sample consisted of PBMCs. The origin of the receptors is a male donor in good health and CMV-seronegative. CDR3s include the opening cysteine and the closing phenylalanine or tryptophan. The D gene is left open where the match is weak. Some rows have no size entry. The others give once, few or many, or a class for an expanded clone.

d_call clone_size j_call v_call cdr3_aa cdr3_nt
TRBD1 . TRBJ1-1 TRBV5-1 CASRGTGASWTEAFF TGCGCCAGCAGGGGGACAGGGGCTTCCTGGACTGAAGCTTTCTTT
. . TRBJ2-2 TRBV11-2 CASSLGQAIGELFF TGTGCCAGCAGCTTAGGACAGGCGATCGGGGAGCTGTTTTTT
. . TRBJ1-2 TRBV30 CAWSWGGGYTF TGTGCCTGGAGTTGGGGGGGTGGCTACACCTTC
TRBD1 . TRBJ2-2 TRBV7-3 CASSSGQGRSGELFF TGTGCCAGCAGCTCCGGACAGGGGCGATCCGGGGAGCTGTTTTTT
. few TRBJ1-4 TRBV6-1 CASSVLDTNEKLFF TGTGCCAGCTCCGTCCTAGACACTAATGAAAAACTGTTTTTT
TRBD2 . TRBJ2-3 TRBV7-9 CASSLGTSGRDTQYF TGTGCCAGCAGCCTCGGGACTAGCGGGAGGGATACGCAGTATTTT
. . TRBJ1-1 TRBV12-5 CASGLVLTGSSEAFF TGTGCTAGTGGTTTGGTACTAACAGGGTCCTCGGAAGCTTTCTTT
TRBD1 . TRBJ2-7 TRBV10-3 CAISGQGRSSYEQYF TGTGCCATCAGTGGACAGGGCCGTAGCTCCTACGAGCAGTACTTC
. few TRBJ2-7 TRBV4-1 CASSPGTLGYEQYF TGCGCCAGCAGCCCTGGGACATTGGGCTACGAGCAGTACTTC
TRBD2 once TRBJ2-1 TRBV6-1 CASSEPRLPTRNRDYHWDEQFF TGTGCCAGCAGTGAACCCCGTCTCCCAACCCGAAACCGGGACTACCATTGGGATGAGCAGTTCTTC
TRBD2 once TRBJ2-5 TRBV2 CASRRGELAGVLRETQYF TGTGCCAGCAGGCGGGGGGAACTAGCGGGGGTCTTGAGGGAGACCCAGTACTTC
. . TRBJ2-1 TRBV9 CASSVGTNYNEQFF TGTGCCAGCAGCGTAGGGACAAACTACAATGAGCAGTTCTTC
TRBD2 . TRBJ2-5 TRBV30 CAWTSGHQETQYF TGTGCCTGGACTAGCGGTCACCAAGAGACCCAGTACTTC
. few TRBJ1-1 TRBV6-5 CASSHREGNTEAFF TGTGCCAGCAGTCACAGGGAGGGGAACACTGAAGCTTTCTTT
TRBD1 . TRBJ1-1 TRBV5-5 CASSWRTGSTEAFF TGTGCCAGCAGCTGGAGGACAGGGAGCACTGAAGCTTTCTTT
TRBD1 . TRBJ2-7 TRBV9 CASSRTGASSYEQYF TGTGCCAGCAGCAGAACAGGGGCCAGCTCCTACGAGCAGTACTTC